The clone carrying this T cell receptor (beta chain) was seen more than once but under ten times. Its target is not known. Researchers generated TCR beta cDNA from roughly 500 ng of total RNA, relying on a constant-region primer. Employing slightly modified ARM-PCR, three nested multiplex PCR rounds were run, and these gave rise to the TCR beta libraries. In the first two PCR rounds, TRBV1-TRBV30 forward primers were paired with a C-beta reverse primer, and each round lasted about 9 cycles. MiXCR was run by TCRdb on the multiplex PCR reads, yielding one entry per CDR3 protein. The sample records fewer than 350,000 distinct CDR3 sequences, over 55% being singletons. The V end was cut by 4 bases, the J end by 4 bases, with 16 bases between. CDR3 length equals 15 residues. The germline V gene encodes CDR1 SNHLY and CDR2 FYNNEI. Alongside blood RNA obtained from unsorted whole blood, germline DNA was also extracted.

The data belong to a study of tumor-infiltrating lymphocytes in primary liver carcinoma. Whole-study results and caveats: Whereas tumor region pairs overlapped more, tumor-adjacent and tumor-blood pairs overlapped less.

The sample taken for sequencing was peripheral blood. The sequence was collected from a man in his forties or fifties with primary liver carcinoma and hepatitis B virus infection. This chain joins TRBV2 and TRBJ1-2, with D possibly matching TRBD1 (5 bases). CDR3 DNA sequence: TGTGCCAGCAGTGCTCCCGGGGGGGTAGGCTATGGCTACACCTTC. Residues: CASSAPGGVGYGYTF. Full variable domain (rest looked up from reference TRBV2 and TRBJ1-2): EPEVTQTPSHQVTQMGQEVILRCVPISNHLYFYWYRQILGQKVEFLVSFYNNEISEKSEIFDDQFSVERPDGSNFTLKIRSTKLEDSAMYFCASSAPGGVGYGYTFGSGTRLTVV.